Presented here are 3 T cell receptor beta chains from one specimen sequenced in a study of shared clonotypes between healthy human individuals. Terminally differentiated effector memory CD45RA+ cells were left out of the naive CD8 fraction, which was CD45RO-negative and positively selected for CCR7. The assay was immunoSEQ multiplex PCR, and TCRdb's table has in-frame clones only and misses some. The repertoire holds about 1.9 million clones, with 80% to 95% as singletons. The sequenced sample consisted of naive CD8+ T cells from PBMCs. The source is a man aged 18 to 29 in good health. Some clones in this sample may be carry-over from other donors' samples.

A few counts support this clone. The CDR3 loop reads CASSSPGQGRNTEAFF. The CDR3 DNA reads as TGTGCCAGTAGTAGTCCGGGACAGGGGAGGAACACTGAAGCTTTCTTT. This chain links TRBV19 with TRBJ1-1, with TRBD1 identical over 10 bases. The CDR3 has 16 amino acids. Germline V gives CDR1 LNHDA, CDR2 SQIVND (reference sequence). Trimming at V came to 4 bases and at J to 1 base, leaving 6 bases not matched to a gene.

The rearrangement joins TRBV5-8 to TRBJ2-1; no reliable D call. This CDR3 spans 13 amino acids. Trimming removed 6 bases from V and 1 base from J, with 8 bases in between. Germline CDR1 SGHTS, CDR2 YDEGEE. The CDR3 DNA reads TGTGCCAGCATCCCTGAGTCCTACAATGAGCAGTTCTTC. Amino acids: CASIPESYNEQFF.

The genes are TRBV4-2 and TRBJ2-7, with 13 bases that match TRBD2. V gave up 1 base and J gave up 4 bases; unmatched junction bases: 4. CDR1 LGHNA and CDR2 YNFKEQ come from the germline V gene. The CDR3 consists of 16 residues. CDR3 nucleotides: TGTGCCAGCAGCCAAGCTACTAGCGGGAGGGATTACGAGCAGTACTTC. Amino acids: CASSQATSGRDYEQYF.